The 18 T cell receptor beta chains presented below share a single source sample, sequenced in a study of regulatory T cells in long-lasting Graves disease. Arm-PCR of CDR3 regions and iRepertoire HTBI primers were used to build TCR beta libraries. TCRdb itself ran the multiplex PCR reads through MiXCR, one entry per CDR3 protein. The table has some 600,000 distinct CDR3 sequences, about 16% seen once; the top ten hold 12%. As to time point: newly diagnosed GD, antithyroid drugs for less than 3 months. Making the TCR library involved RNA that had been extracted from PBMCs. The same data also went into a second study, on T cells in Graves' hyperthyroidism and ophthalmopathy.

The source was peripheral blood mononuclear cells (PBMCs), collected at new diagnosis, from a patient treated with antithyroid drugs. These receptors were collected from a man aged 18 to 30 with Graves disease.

CDR3 amino acids: CAWGTGGADTQYF. The CDR3, as DNA: TGTGCCTGGGGGACAGGGGGGGCAGATACGCAGTATTTT. The gene calls are TRBV30 and TRBJ2-3, with 11 bases matching TRBD1. The junction had 2 bases not matched to a gene; V was cut back by 5 bases and J by 4 bases. CDR1 GTSNPN and CDR2 SVGIG come from the germline V gene (reference sequence). The length of the CDR3 is 13 residues.

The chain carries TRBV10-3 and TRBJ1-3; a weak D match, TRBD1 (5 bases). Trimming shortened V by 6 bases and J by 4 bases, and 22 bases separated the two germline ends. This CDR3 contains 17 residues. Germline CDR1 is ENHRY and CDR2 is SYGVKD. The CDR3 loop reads CAIRALPWGTGGNTIYF. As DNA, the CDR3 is TGTGCCATCAGAGCCCTACCGTGGGGGACGGGGGGAAACACCATATATTTT.

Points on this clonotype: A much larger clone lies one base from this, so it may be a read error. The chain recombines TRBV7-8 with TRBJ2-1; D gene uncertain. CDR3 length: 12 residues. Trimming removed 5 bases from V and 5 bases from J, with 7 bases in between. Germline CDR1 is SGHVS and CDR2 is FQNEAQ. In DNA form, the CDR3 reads TGTGCCAGCAGCACCACCAACAATGAGCAGTTCTTC. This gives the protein CASSTTNNEQFF.

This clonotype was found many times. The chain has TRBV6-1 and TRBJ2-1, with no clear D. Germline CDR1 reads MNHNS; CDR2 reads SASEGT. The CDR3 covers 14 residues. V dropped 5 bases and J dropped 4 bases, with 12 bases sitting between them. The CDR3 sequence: CASSTTTQYNEQFF. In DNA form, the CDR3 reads TGTGCCAGCAGTACTACAACCCAATACAATGAGCAGTTCTTC.

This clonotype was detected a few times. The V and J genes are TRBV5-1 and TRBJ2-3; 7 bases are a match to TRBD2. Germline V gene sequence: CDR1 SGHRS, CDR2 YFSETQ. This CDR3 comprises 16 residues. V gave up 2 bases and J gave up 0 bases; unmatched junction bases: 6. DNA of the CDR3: TGCGCCAGCAGCTTCTCGGGTAGCGGGAGCACAGATACGCAGTATTTT. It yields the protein CASSFSGSGSTDTQYF.

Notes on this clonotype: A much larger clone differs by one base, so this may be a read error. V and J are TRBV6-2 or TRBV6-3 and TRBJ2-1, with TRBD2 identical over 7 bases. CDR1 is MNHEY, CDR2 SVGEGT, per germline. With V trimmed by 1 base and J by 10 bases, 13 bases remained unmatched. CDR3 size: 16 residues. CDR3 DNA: TGTGCCAGCAGTTACTTTAGCTACCGGGGGGAATGGGAGCAGTTCTTC. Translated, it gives CASSYFSYRGEWEQFF.

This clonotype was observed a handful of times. CDR3 DNA sequence: TGCAGTGCTAGAGCTCGACTAGCGGGAGAGACCCAGTACTTC. The encoded protein is CSARARLAGETQYF. The chain joins TRBV20-1 to TRBJ2-5; 10 bases fit TRBD2. Looked up from germline, CDR1 is DFQATT and CDR2 is SNEGSKA (reference sequence). The CDR3 consists of 14 residues. After removal of 1 base from V and 4 bases from J, the junction contained 3 bases not matched to a gene.

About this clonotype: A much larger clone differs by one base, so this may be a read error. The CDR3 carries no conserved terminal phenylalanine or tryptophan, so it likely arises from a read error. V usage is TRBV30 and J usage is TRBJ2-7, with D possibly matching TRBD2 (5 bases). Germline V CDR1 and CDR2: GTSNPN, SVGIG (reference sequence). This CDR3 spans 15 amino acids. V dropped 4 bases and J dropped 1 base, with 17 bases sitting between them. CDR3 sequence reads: CAWMVGASPSYEQYS. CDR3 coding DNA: TGTGCCTGGATGGTTGGAGCTAGCCCTTCCTACGAGCAGTACTCC.

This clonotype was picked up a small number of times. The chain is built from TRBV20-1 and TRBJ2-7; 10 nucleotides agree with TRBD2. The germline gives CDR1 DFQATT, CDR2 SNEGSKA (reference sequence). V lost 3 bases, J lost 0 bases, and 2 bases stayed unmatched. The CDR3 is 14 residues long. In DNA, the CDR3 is TGCAGTGCTAGGCTAGCGGGAGTCTCCTACGAGCAGTACTTC. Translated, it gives CSARLAGVSYEQYF.

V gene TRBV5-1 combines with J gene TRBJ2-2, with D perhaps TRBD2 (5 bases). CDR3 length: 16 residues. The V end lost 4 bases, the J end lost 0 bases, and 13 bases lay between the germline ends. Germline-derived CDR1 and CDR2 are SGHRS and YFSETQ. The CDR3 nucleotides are TGCGCCAGCAGCCCTCTGAGCGGAGCGAACACCGGGGAGCTGTTTTTT. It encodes CASSPLSGANTGELFF.

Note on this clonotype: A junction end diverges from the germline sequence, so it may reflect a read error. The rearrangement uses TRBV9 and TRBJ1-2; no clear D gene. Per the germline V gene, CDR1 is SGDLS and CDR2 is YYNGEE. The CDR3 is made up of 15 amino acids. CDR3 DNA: TGTGCCAGCAGCACGACGGACCGACCGAACTATGGCTACGCCTTC. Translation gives CASSTTDRPNYGYAF.

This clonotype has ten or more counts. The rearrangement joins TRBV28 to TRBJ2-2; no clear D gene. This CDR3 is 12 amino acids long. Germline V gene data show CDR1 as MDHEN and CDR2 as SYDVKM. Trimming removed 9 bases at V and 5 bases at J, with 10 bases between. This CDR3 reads CASSKLTGELFF. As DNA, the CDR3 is TGTGCCAGTAGTAAATTAACCGGGGAGCTGTTTTTT.

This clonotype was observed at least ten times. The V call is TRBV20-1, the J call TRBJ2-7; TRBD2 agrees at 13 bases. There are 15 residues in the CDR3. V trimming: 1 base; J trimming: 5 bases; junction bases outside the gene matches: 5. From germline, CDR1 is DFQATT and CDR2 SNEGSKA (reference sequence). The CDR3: CSARARTSGSHEQYF. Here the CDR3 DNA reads TGCAGTGCTAGAGCCCGGACTAGCGGGAGCCACGAGCAGTACTTC.

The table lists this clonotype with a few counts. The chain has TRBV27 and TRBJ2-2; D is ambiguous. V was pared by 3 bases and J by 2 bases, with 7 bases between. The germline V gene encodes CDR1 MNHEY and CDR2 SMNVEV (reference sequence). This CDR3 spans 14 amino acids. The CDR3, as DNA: TGTGCCAGCAGTTTCTCCTTAAACACCGGGGAGCTGTTTTTT. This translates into CASSFSLNTGELFF.

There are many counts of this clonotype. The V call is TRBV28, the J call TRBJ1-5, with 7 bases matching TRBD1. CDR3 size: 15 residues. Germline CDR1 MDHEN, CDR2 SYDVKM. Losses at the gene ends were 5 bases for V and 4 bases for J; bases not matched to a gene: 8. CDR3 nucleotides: TGTGCCAGCAGTGTCGTGGCCAGGGGGAATCAGCCCCAGCATTTT. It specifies CASSVVARGNQPQHF.

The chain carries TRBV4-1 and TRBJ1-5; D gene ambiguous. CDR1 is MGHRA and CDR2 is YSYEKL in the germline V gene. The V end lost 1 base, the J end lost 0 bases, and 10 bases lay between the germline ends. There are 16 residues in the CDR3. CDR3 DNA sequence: TGCGCCAGCAGCCAAGTCTCAGGTAATAGCAATCAGCCCCAGCATTTT. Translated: CASSQVSGNSNQPQHF.

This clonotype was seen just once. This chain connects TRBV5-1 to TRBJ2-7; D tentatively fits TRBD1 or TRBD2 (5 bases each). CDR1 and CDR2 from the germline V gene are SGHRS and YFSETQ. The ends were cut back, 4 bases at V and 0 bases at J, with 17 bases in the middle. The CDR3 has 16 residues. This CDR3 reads CASSPGWGTSSYEQYF. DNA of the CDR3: TGCGCCAGCAGCCCCGGATGGGGGACCAGCTCCTACGAGCAGTACTTC.

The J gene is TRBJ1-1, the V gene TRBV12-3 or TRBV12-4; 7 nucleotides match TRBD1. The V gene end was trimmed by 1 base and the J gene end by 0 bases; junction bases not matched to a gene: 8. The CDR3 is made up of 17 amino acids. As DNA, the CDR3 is TGTGCCAGCAGTTTAGTGGTAAACAGGGGATTGAACACTGAAGCTTTCTTT. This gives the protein CASSLVVNRGLNTEAFF.